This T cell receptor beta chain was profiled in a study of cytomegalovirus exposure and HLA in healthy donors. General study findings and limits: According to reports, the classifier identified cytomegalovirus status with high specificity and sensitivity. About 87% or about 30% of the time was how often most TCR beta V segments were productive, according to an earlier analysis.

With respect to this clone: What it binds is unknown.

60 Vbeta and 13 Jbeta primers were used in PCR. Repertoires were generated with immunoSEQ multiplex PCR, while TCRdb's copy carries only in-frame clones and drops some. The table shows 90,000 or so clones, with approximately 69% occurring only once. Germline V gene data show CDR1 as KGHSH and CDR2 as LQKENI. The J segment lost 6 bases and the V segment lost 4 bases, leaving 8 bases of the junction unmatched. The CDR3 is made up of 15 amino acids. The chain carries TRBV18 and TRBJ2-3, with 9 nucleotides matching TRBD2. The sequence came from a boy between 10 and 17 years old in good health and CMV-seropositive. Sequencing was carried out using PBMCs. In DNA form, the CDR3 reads TGTGCCAGCTCACGATATAGCGGGAGTGCGGATACGCAGTATTTT. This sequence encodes CASSRYSGSADTQYF. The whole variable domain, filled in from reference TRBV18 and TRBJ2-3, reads NAGVMQNPRHLVRRRGQEARLRCSPMKGHSHVYWYRQLPEEGLKFMVYLQKENIIDESGMPKERFSAEFPKEGPSILRIQQVVRGDSAAYFCASSRYSGSADTQYFGPGTRLTVL.